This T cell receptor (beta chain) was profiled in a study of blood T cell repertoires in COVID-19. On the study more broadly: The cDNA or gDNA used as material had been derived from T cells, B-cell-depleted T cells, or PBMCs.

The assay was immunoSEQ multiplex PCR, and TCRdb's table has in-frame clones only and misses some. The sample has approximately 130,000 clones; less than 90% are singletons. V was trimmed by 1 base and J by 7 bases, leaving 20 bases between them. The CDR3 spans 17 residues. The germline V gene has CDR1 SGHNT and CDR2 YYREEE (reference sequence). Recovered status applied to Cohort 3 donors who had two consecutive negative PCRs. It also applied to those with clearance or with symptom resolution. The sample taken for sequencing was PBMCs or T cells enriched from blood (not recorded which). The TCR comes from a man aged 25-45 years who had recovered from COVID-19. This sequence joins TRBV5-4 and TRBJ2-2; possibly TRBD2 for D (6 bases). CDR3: CASSLTSSTSVIGELFF. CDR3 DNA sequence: TGTGCCAGCAGCTTGACTAGCTCTACTTCGGTAATCGGGGAGCTGTTTTTT.